What follows is one TCR beta chain and its context. What it binds is unknown. The CDR3 contains 14 residues. The trim removed 2 bases at V and 2 bases at J, leaving 3 bases unmatched. CDR1 and CDR2 (germline): SGHNT, YENEEA. PCR primers comprised 60 Vbeta and 13 Jbeta primers. Per the original data handling: The count from a later analysis was about 80 million unique TCR beta chains, 9 million to 12 million of them shared. Using immunoSEQ multiplex PCR, the repertoire was profiled, and TCRdb retains in-frame clones only, with some absent. The V and J calls and clone size are taken from that table; D and trimming were inferred from the DNA. The top ten hold 0.2% to 0.3% of the sample, which has approximately 250,000 clones, roughly 85% seen once. This specimen comes from a study of cytomegalovirus exposure and HLA in healthy donors. Study as a whole: Genotyping showed 70% to 90% of roughly 400 donors falling in the Caucasian-associated ancestry cluster.

Study outcomes and limitations: The study labeled around 160 TCR beta chains cytomegalovirus-associated. Later examination showed HLA-associated TCR beta chains had greater clonal expansion than equally common others.

Sequencing was performed on PBMCs. This sequence joins TRBV11-3 and TRBJ2-7; 7 bases align to TRBD1. The receptor's source is a girl aged 2-9 years in good health and CMV-seronegative. In DNA form, the CDR3 reads TGTGCCAGCAGCTTAACCAGGGGGACCTACGAGCAGTACTTC. It specifies CASSLTRGTYEQYF.